These T cell receptor beta chains were read from a single sample in a study of vaccination effects on CD4 cells after COVID-19. Here immunoSEQ multiplex PCR was the method, and the copy in TCRdb shows in-frame clones only, minus some. The repertoire holds 60,000 to 85,000 clones, 74% seen once, with 1.5% to 1.7% in the top ten. These receptors have no identified antigens. This specimen consisted of CD4+ T cells from PBMCs cultured with HCoV-229E spike peptides, obtained after COVID-19 vaccination. These receptors were collected from a human donor who received a COVID-19 vaccine. Both conserved end residues are part of each CDR3. The D gene is left open where the match is weak. Clone size, where shown, is once, few, many, or a class for clones that have expanded.

d_gene | abundance | j_gene | v_gene | CDR3aa | CDR3nt
TRBD1 | - | TRBJ1-5 | TRBV6-5 | CASSTGVMGNQPQHF | TGTGCCAGCAGCACAGGGGTTATGGGCAATCAGCCCCAGCATTTT
TRBD1 | - | TRBJ2-3 | TRBV5-6 | CASSVRQGTDTQYF | TGTGCCAGCAGCGTTCGACAGGGTACAGATACGCAGTATTTT
TRBD1 | - | TRBJ1-5 | TRBV6-6 | CASSPDRGGQGNQPQHF | TGTGCCAGCAGTCCGGACAGGGGGGGGCAGGGCAATCAGCCCCAGCATTTT
TRBD1 | - | TRBJ1-1 | TRBV7-2 | CASSQPGQMFFTEAFF | TGTGCCAGCAGCCAACCGGGACAGATGTTTTTCACTGAAGCTTTCTTT
- | - | TRBJ1-2 | TRBV5-1 | CASSLVGFLGYGYTF | TGCGCCAGCAGCTTGGTTGGGTTCCTCGGCTATGGCTACACCTTC
- | - | TRBJ2-5 | TRBV25-1 | CASSSLGTQYF | TGTGCCAGCAGTTCTTTGGGGACCCAGTACTTC
TRBD2 | - | TRBJ2-3 | TRBV7-9 | CASSLGLADSTDTQYF | TGTGCCAGCAGCTTAGGACTAGCGGATAGCACAGATACGCAGTATTTT
TRBD1 | - | TRBJ1-4 | TRBV19 | CASSSSGGASTNEKLFF | TGTGCCAGTAGTTCCTCAGGGGGCGCCTCCACTAATGAAAAACTGTTTTTT
- | - | TRBJ2-3 | TRBV1 | CTSSHPRGAGGPVDTQYF | TGCACCAGCAGCCATCCACGTGGAGCGGGGGGGCCCGTAGATACGCAGTATTTT
- | few | TRBJ2-1 | TRBV18 | CASSLEAVQDEQFF | TGTGCCAGCTCCCTGGAGGCGGTACAAGATGAGCAGTTCTTC
TRBD2 | - | TRBJ2-2 | TRBV3-1/TRBV3-2 | CASSQLAGGQTGELFF | TGTGCCAGCAGCCAGCTAGCGGGGGGGCAAACCGGGGAGCTGTTTTTT
TRBD1 | - | TRBJ2-5 | TRBV7-6 | CASSLSRTGGSGTQYF | TGTGCCAGCAGCTTAAGCAGGACAGGGGGGTCCGGGACCCAGTACTTC
TRBD1 | once | TRBJ1-4 | TRBV25-1 | CASSDRQGGMANEKLFF | TGTGCCAGCAGTGACCGACAGGGGGGAATGGCTAATGAAAAACTGTTTTTT
- | once | TRBJ1-1 | TRBV10-3 | CAISESGGLNTEAFF | TGTGCCATCAGTGAGTCCGGGGGGTTGAACACTGAAGCTTTCTTT
TRBD1 | few | TRBJ1-2 | TRBV19 | CASSNRDRGLYGYTF | TGTGCCAGTAGTAACCGGGACAGGGGACTCTATGGCTACACCTTC
TRBD2 | - | TRBJ2-1 | TRBV24-1 | CATSAERGSYNEQFF | TGTGCCACCAGTGCTGAGCGGGGGAGCTACAATGAGCAGTTCTTC
- | - | TRBJ2-5 | TRBV28 | CASSFSRAQETQYF | TGTGCCAGCAGTTTTAGTAGGGCCCAAGAGACCCAGTACTTC
TRBD1 | - | TRBJ1-5 | TRBV6-5 | CASSPGTGEGQPQHF | TGTGCCAGCAGTCCCGGGACAGGGGAGGGCCAGCCCCAGCATTTT
TRBD1 | - | TRBJ1-6 | TRBV7-2 | CASSSDRVSNSPLHF | TGTGCCAGCAGCTCGGACAGGGTTTCCAATTCACCCCTCCACTTT
- | - | TRBJ1-2 | TRBV5-6 | CASSYPYLLSAGGYTF | TGTGCCAGCAGCTACCCCTACTTATTAAGCGCGGGAGGCTACACCTTC
- | - | TRBJ2-3 | TRBV27 | CASKPGRGSTDTQYF | TGTGCCAGCAAACCGGGACGCGGGAGCACAGATACGCAGTATTTT
TRBD1 | few | TRBJ2-5 | TRBV5-1 | CASSQTTGGGETQYF | TGCGCCAGCAGCCAAACTACAGGGGGCGGAGAGACCCAGTACTTC
- | - | TRBJ1-6 | TRBV9 | CASSVGLGSPLHF | TGTGCCAGCAGCGTAGGCTTAGGTTCACCCCTCCACTTT
- | few | TRBJ2-2 | TRBV24-1 | CATSDSVTNTGELFF | TGTGCCACCAGTGATTCGGTCACGAACACCGGGGAGCTGTTTTTT
- | - | TRBJ2-3 | TRBV5-1 | CASSLVDTQYF | TGCGCCAGCAGCTTGGTTGATACGCAGTATTTT
TRBD2 | - | TRBJ2-3 | TRBV29-1 | CSANPTSAPSTDTQYF | TGCAGCGCTAACCCTACTAGCGCACCTAGCACAGATACGCAGTATTTT
- | - | TRBJ1-6 | TRBV7-9 | CASSLGQSYNSPLHF | TGTGCCAGCAGCTTAGGACAGTCCTATAATTCACCCCTCCACTTT
TRBD1 | - | TRBJ1-6 | TRBV5-1 | CASSANAGTGNSPLHF | TGCGCCAGCAGCGCCAATGCCGGGACAGGGAATTCACCCCTCCACTTT